This T cell receptor (beta chain) was captured in a study of vaccination and CD4 T cells after COVID-19. At the level of the study: Either the Pfizer-BioNTech BNT162b2 or Moderna mRNA-1273 vaccine was given as two doses.

As for treatment: roughly 10-day PBMC culture with coronavirus spike peptide pools or control peptides (ViraFEST assay). Collection of the unexposed donor's CD4+ T cells took place before the COVID-19 pandemic (2011-2018). Half the growth medium was swapped for new IL-2 medium on days 3 and 7. The authors isolated CD4+ T cells by negative selection after 10 to 11 days of culture. Cultured CD4+ T-cell DNA underwent Oncomine TCR Beta short-read sequencing. One entry per CDR3 protein, called by TCRdb with MiXCR from the PCR reads. This sample has approximately 7,100 distinct CDR3 sequences, with 52% found just once. Turning to this clonotype: Its target is not known.

V gave up 3 bases and J gave up 7 bases, with 12 bases separating them. The CDR3 has 14 amino acids. CDR1 and CDR2 from the germline V gene are SGHNT and YENEEA. Sequencing was performed on CD4+ T cells from blood, cultured in vitro. This chain uses TRBV11-3 with TRBJ2-2; D is unclear. This clonotype was obtained from a human donor in good health. The CDR3 spells CASSFKGIGGELFF. The CDR3 DNA sequence: TGTGCCAGCAGCTTCAAGGGTATTGGCGGGGAGCTGTTTTTT.